The present T cell receptor (beta chain) was sequenced within a study of blood T cell repertoires in COVID-19 (dated by TCRdb to between 2020 and 2021). In the study overall: Samples from collaborators originated in the United States, Italy and Spain and spanned both the acute and convalescent phases of COVID-19. Where HLA class I and class II types were available, the types were taken from metadata supplied by the sample provider, not from assay-based typing. The samples were drawn from the first 160 participants of the ongoing ImmuneRACE study and from 1,254 subjects provided by 6 global collaborators. The dataset comprised deeply sampled blood TCRbeta repertoires from subjects exposed to, actively infected with, or recovered from COVID-19. Sample metadata almost always included a de-identified subject ID, COVID-19 status, age in years and sex. The repertoires were made available in a free public database intended to serve as a resource for research on the immune response to SARS-CoV-2. The material from the prospective study consisted of cDNA or gDNA derived from T cells, B-cell-depleted T cells, or PBMCs. Beyond this particular receptor, the publication reports: Clinical and demographic metadata were provided uncurated, with the amount varying by source and participant.

One collaborating source in Seattle enrolled patients while the patients were actively infected and followed the patients over time throughout the course of disease. Collaborating institutions collected whole blood in K2EDTA tubes following their own protocols. Collaborator samples were shipped for TCRbeta analysis as frozen whole blood, isolated PBMCs, or DNA extracted from either sample type. The immunoSEQ Assay, a bias-controlled multiplex PCR, was used to amplify TCRbeta CDR3 regions from genomic DNA. Per the source publication's procedure: The number of nucleated cells in each sample was estimated by amplification of reference gene primers within the assay. To quantify the absolute abundance of each unique TCRbeta CDR3 rearrangement, sequence reads were collapsed and filtered. For each sample, productive Simpson clonality was calculated as the square root of Simpson's diversity index across productive rearrangements. TCRdb holds this immuneACCESS table with in-frame rearrangements only. Some clones are missing; in checked studies, unresolved V genes explain under half, and the rest has no known cause. D and trimming come from the DNA, and the V and J calls and clone size come from that table. This sample comprises roughly 250,000 clones, 84% of them detected only once. Of the sample, 15% to 17% falls within the top ten clones.

Concerning this clone itself: What antigen it recognizes has not been identified. Per-nucleotide qualities are absent, and no much larger clonotype sits a single base away.

According to the germline V gene, CDR1 reads SGHTA and CDR2 reads FQGTGA. Ends trimmed: V by 5 bases, J by 0 bases; bases unmatched to a gene: 1. The CDR3 covers 14 residues, taking in both the cysteine and the phenylalanine. Solely the CDR3 DNA is kept, with 42 bases framed from the first base. Here the chain combines TRBV7-3 and TRBJ2-1, with 7 central nucleotides matching TRBD2. What was sequenced was peripheral blood. This TCR came from a person aged 65 to 85 with COVID-19, enrolled during active disease. Here is the DNA: TGTGCCAGCAGCATAGCGGGCTCCTACAATGAGCAGTTCTTC. This is translated as CASSIAGSYNEQFF.